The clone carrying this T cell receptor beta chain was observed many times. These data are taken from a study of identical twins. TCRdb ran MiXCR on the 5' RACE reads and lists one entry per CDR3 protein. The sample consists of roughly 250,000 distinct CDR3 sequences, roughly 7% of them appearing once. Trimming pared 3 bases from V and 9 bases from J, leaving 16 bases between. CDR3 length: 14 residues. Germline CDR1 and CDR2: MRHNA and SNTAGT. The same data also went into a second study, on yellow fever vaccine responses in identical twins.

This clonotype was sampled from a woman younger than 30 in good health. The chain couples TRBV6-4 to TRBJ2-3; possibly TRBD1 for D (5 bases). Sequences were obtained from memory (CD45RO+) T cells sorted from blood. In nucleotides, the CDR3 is TGTGCCAGCAGTGAACGCCTTAGGGGAACAACGCAGTATTTT. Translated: CASSERLRGTTQYF.